This T cell receptor beta chain was obtained from a study of vaccination and CD4 T cells after COVID-19 (dated 2022 in TCRdb). The study in broad terms: SARS-CoV-2 positivity had been established in the convalescent patients by nasal swab PCR, and mild disease was recorded in nine or ten of these patients and severe disease in one. Post-COVID blood samples were collected from convalescent patients a median of roughly 100 days after diagnosis, with a range of roughly 35 to 180 days. Post-vaccine blood samples were taken a median of around 77 days after the second vaccine dose, with a range of roughly 13 to 250 days. In 9 to 11 COVID-19 convalescent patients and a few infection-naive healthy vaccine recipients, researchers compared the spike-specific CD4+ TCR repertoire from before mRNA vaccination with the repertoire from after. The convalescent cohort included six males and four females, with two Hispanic individuals, seven Caucasians, two Asians and one multiracial person. Control cultures used a CEFX viral epitope pool as positive control, an HIV-1 Nef peptide pool as negative control, or no peptide. Two doses of either the Pfizer-BioNTech BNT162b2 vaccine (n=8) or the Moderna mRNA-1273 vaccine (n=2) were administered to participants. Culture stimuli were overlapping spike peptide pools from SARS-CoV-2 and from the common cold coronaviruses HCoV-NL63, HCoV-OC43 and HCoV-229E. Paper-wide results and their limitations: The median number of SARS-CoV-2-reactive clonotypes rose from about 23 after infection to a few dozen after vaccination, but the change was not significant. Of the vaccine-specific clones in convalescent patients, 304 of 307, or nearly all, reacted only to SARS-CoV-2 spike and did not cross-react with common cold coronaviruses. In convalescent patients, a median around 86% of post-vaccine SARS-CoV-2-reactive clones were detected only after vaccination, suggesting vaccine-specific priming. The number of convalescent patients in the study was relatively small, and the study did not examine early timepoints following natural infection.

The library was prepared using PCR. At the Johns Hopkins FTIC core, DNA from the cultured CD4+ T cells underwent TCR sequencing with the Oncomine TCR Beta short-read assay. Genomic DNA was extracted from the cultured CD4+ T cells with the QIAamp micro DNA kit. Oncomine TCR Beta libraries from cultured CD4+ T cells were pooled using unique dual indexes and sequenced on an Illumina iSeq 100. The source study handled its data this way. Non-productive sequences were filtered out, and CDR3s that did not start with C, did not end with F or W, or were shorter than 7 amino acids were discarded. The MANAFEST web application was used to identify antigen-specific clonotypes by comparing peptide-stimulated wells against reference wells and other culture wells. For a clone to be called positive, the clone needed an FDR below 0.05, an odds ratio above 5, and a productive frequency above 0.1% in at least two of three replicate wells. Cross-reactive clonotypes were defined as significantly expanded in both SARS-CoV-2 spike wells and at least one common cold coronavirus spike condition. Using R version 3.6.1, CDR3 homology was evaluated through Levenshtein distances (stringdist) along with unrooted phylogenetic trees (ape). TCRdb trimmed the raw reads at Q25, called clones with MiXCR and kept productive beta chains. Each CDR3 protein appears once, grouped with its most common genes and DNA. What appears here as the V and J calls and clone size reflects TCRdb's work, not the paper's. This sample has around 14,000 distinct CDR3 sequences in its table, and less than 25% of those were observed once. Of the sample, roughly a sixth is held by the ten largest clones.

Counted from cysteine to phenylalanine, this CDR3 has 14 amino acids. Left in the record is the CDR3 DNA by itself, 42 bases read in frame from the first base. The germline V gene (reference sequence) supplies CDR1 DFQATT and CDR2 SNEGSKA. Trimmed from V: 5 bases; trimmed from J: 8 bases; junction bases lacking a gene match: 11. As regards this clonotype: It lacks a known antigen. The record has no base qualities; no much larger clone is one base away.

Sample treatment or condition, as interpreted from the label and publication: approximately nine-day PBMC culture with coronavirus spike peptide pools or control peptides (ViraFEST assay). The ViraFEST assay, used in the study, expanded antigen-specific T cells with peptide pools and then identified the expanded clonotypes through TCR sequencing. Positive SARS-CoV-2 PCR tests in the convalescent patients dated from March to December 2020, before Alpha, Beta and Delta variants emerged in the United States. Over 1.5 million PBMCs per well were cultured in IMDM with roughly 4.8% human AB serum and approximately 10 IU/ml IL-2, plus 10 ug/ml peptide pools. Half of the culture medium was replaced with fresh IL-2-containing medium on days 3 and 7. After roughly 11 days of culture, CD4+ T cells were isolated by negative selection with the EasySep CD4+ T cell isolation kit. PBMCs were separated from whole blood using Ficoll-Paque Plus gradient centrifugation and then either used fresh or cryopreserved at -140C. Triplicate wells were generally used for each culture condition.

The starting material was CD4+ T cells from blood, cultured in vitro, obtained after SARS-CoV-2 vaccination. The receptor was isolated from a human donor who had recovered from COVID-19. The receptor chain draws on TRBV20-1 and TRBJ2-1, and 8 junction bases match TRBD2. The sequenced DNA: TGCAGTGCTGTCGAGGGGACTAGAGTATATGAGCAGTTCTTC. Its translation is CSAVEGTRVYEQFF.